This TCR beta chain was observed in a study of T cell responses to AZD1222 COVID-19 vaccine. Study-level points and caveats: Sampled repertoires all dated from after the peak T cell response. Spike-wide coverage was observed for vaccine-associated CD4 TCRs, with dominant responses at 160-218 and 743-854.

Looked up from germline, CDR1 is MNHEY and CDR2 is SVGAGI. The CDR3 contains 12 residues. The ends lost 6 bases at V and 7 bases at J; junction bases unmatched: 4. Comment on this clone: Its specificity is unknown. This sample includes further DNA sequences coding for the same CDR3.

Using immunoSEQ multiplex PCR, the repertoire was profiled, and TCRdb retains in-frame clones only, with some absent. Counted here are some 110,000 clones, roughly 87% occurring once; the ten biggest clones make up around 7.2%. This specimen consisted of peripheral blood, obtained on day 0 of AZD1222 vaccination. The receptor's source is an adult in good health. The chain carries TRBV6-5 and TRBJ1-2; 8 positions agree with TRBD1. The CDR3 is CASRAGGGGYTF. As DNA, the CDR3 is TGTGCCAGCAGGGCAGGGGGCGGTGGCTACACCTTC.